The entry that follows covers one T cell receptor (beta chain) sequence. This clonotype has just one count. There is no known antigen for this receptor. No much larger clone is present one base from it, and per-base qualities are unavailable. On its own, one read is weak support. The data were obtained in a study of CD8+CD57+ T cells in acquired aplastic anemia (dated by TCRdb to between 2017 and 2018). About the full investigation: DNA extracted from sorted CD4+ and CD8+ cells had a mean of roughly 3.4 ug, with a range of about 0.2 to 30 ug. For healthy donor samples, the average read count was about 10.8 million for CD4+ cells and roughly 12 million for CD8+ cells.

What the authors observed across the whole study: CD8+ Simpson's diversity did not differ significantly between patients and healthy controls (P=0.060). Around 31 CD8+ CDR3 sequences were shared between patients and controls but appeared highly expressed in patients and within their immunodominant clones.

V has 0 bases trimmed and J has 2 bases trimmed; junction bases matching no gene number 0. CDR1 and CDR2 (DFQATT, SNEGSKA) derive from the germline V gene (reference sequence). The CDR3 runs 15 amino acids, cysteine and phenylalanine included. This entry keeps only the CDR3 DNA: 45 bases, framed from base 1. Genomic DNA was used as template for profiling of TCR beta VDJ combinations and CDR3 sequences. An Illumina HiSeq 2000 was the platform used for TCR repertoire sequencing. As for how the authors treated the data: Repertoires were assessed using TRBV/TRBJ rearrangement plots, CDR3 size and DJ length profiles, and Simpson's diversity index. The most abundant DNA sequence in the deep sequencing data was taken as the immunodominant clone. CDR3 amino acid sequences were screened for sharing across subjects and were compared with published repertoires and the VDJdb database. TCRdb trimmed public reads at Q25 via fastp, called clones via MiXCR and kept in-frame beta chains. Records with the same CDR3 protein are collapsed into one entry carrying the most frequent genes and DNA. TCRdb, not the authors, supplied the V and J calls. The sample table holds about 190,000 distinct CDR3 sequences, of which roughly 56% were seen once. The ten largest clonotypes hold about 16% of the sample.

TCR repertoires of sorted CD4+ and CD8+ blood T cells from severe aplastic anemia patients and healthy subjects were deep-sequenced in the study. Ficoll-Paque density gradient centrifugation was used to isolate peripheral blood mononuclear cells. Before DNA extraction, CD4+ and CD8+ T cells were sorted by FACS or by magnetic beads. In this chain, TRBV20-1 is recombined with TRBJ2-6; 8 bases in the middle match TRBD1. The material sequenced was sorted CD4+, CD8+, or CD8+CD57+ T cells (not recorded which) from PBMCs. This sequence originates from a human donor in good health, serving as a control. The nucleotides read TGCAGTGCTAGAGACAGGGGGCCTGGGGCCAACGTCCTGACTTTC. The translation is CSARDRGPGANVLTF.